Below, 14 T cell receptor beta chains from the same sample are listed, as sequenced in a study of T cell responses to AZD1222 COVID-19 vaccine. TCRdb's table, derived via immunoSEQ multiplex PCR, lists solely in-frame clones and lacks some. This table has around 120,000 clones, roughly 90% appearing once. This material consisted of peripheral blood, taken on day 0 of AZD1222 vaccination. These receptors originate from an adult in good health.

V gene TRBV7-2 combines with J gene TRBJ2-7; a weak D match, TRBD1 (6 bases). Germline lookup yields CDR1 SGHTA and CDR2 FQGNSA. This CDR3 is built from 13 residues. V lost 3 bases, J lost 4 bases, and 10 bases lay in between. The CDR3 is CASSFGTGYEQYF. Written as DNA, the CDR3 is TGTGCCAGCAGCTTCGGAACAGGGTACGAGCAGTACTTC.

The CDR3 sequence: CASSRQLGNTEAFF. The CDR3 DNA reads as TGTGCCAGCAGTCGACAGCTCGGGAACACTGAAGCTTTCTTT. This rearrangement joins TRBV27 to TRBJ1-1; weak D call: TRBD1 (5 bases). The CDR3 is made up of 14 amino acids. Trimming left V 5 bases short and J 1 base short, with 11 bases between. Germline V gives CDR1 MNHEY, CDR2 SMNVEV (reference sequence).

The chain uses TRBV5-1 and TRBJ2-1, with 8 nucleotides matching TRBD2. The CDR3 has 15 residues. V was pared by 2 bases and J by 0 bases, with 1 base of the junction left unmatched. Germline CDR1 is SGHRS and CDR2 is YFSETQ. The CDR3 nucleotides are TGCGCCAGCAGCTTAAGCGGGGGCTCCTACAATGAGCAGTTCTTC. Amino acids: CASSLSGGSYNEQFF.

This chain links TRBV27 with TRBJ1-2; tentative D call: TRBD1 (5 bases). CDR3 length: 14 residues. Germline V gene data show CDR1 as MNHEY and CDR2 as SMNVEV (reference sequence). The germline V and J ends were trimmed by 5 bases and 8 bases, with 18 bases remaining between them. In nucleotides, the CDR3 is TGTGCCAGCAGTCCCCGTTTCCAGGGTAAAGGCTACACCTTC. Protein product: CASSPRFQGKGYTF.

In DNA, the CDR3 is TGTGCCAGCAGCTTAGAAATGGGAATGAACACTGAAGCTTTCTTT. Protein: CASSLEMGMNTEAFF. The chain carries TRBV11-2 and TRBJ1-1; D ambiguous. Per germline, CDR1 SGHAT and CDR2 FQNNGV. This CDR3 spans 15 amino acids. Trimming took 0 bases from V and 0 from J, leaving 8 bases between them. The whole variable domain, filled in from reference TRBV11-2 and TRBJ1-1, reads EAGVAQSPRYKIIEKRQSVAFWCNPISGHATLYWYQQILGQGPKLLIQFQNNGVVDDSQLPKDRFSAERLKGVDSTLKIQPAKLEDSAVYLCASSLEMGMNTEAFFGQGTRLTVV.

This sequence joins TRBV6-2 or TRBV6-3 and TRBJ1-2; no reliable D call. CDR1 MNHEY and CDR2 SVGEGT come from the germline V gene. Between the trimmed V and J ends, which lost 4 bases and 3 bases, there was a span of 9 bases. This CDR3 region has 13 residues. The CDR3 protein is CASSFDGHYGYTF. CDR3 bases: TGTGCCAGCAGTTTTGACGGCCACTATGGCTACACCTTC.

The rearrangement links TRBV11-2 to TRBJ2-1; 8 bases are a match to TRBD2. Trimming at V came to 2 bases and at J to 7 bases, leaving 7 bases not matched to a gene. The germline CDR1 and CDR2 sequences are SGHAT and FQNNGV. The CDR3 runs to 15 residues. CDR3 sequence: CASSLRLAGLNEQFF. The CDR3 DNA is TGTGCCAGCAGCTTAAGGCTAGCGGGCCTTAATGAGCAGTTCTTC.

The V gene is TRBV6-4, the J gene TRBJ2-1; unclear D gene. The CDR3 length is 14 residues. Deletions cut 4 bases from V and 6 bases from J, with 13 bases between. Germline CDR1 and CDR2: MRHNA and SNTAGT. DNA for the CDR3: TGTGCCAGCAGTGCTAGTCACCCCCCCAATGAGCAGTTCTTC. This encodes CASSASHPPNEQFF.

This rearrangement joins TRBV7-6 to TRBJ2-7, with 8 nucleotides matching TRBD1. The germline CDR1 and CDR2 sequences are SGHVS and FNYEAQ. The V and J ends lost 3 bases and 1 base, in that order; junction bases with no gene match: 2. This CDR3 has 14 amino acids. The CDR3 bases are TGTGCCAGCAGCTTGACAGGGGATTCCTACGAGCAGTACTTC. Residues: CASSLTGDSYEQYF.

The V call is TRBV27, the J call TRBJ2-7; D might be TRBD2 (8 bases). V was clipped by 6 bases and J by 4 bases, with 19 bases between them. The germline CDR1 and CDR2 sequences are MNHEY and SMNVEV (reference sequence). CDR3 length: 15 residues. This CDR3 is CASSKAGDRTYEQYF. The CDR3 DNA follows: TGTGCCAGCAGCAAAGCGGGGGACAGAACTTACGAGCAGTACTTC.

The rearrangement uses TRBV30 and TRBJ1-2, with no clear D. This CDR3 is built from 13 residues. Germline lookup yields CDR1 GTSNPN and CDR2 SVGIG (reference sequence). The V end was cut by 2 bases, the J end by 2 bases, with 9 bases between. The CDR3 DNA reads as TGTGCCTGGAGTAGGCGAGGGAACTATGGCTACACCTTC. Its protein product is CAWSRRGNYGYTF.

V usage is TRBV24-1 and J usage is TRBJ2-3; perhaps D is TRBD1 or TRBD2 (5 bases each). Deletions cut 3 bases from V and 4 bases from J, with 13 bases between. From germline, CDR1 is KGHDR and CDR2 SFDVKD. This CDR3 contains 15 residues. CDR3: CATSDPGRSADTQYF. CDR3 nucleotides: TGTGCCACCAGTGATCCGGGACGTTCGGCAGATACGCAGTATTTT.

V gene TRBV3-1 (or the pseudogene TRBV3-2) combines with J gene TRBJ2-2; 9 bases agree with TRBD2. The CDR3 is 16 amino acids. Looked up from germline, CDR1 is LGHDT and CDR2 is YNNKEL (reference sequence). J was trimmed by 0 bases and V by 4 bases; bases with no gene match: 3. CDR3 in DNA: TGTGCCAGCAGCCCGTTAGCGGGGGCGAACACCGGGGAGCTGTTTTTT. Its protein is CASSPLAGANTGELFF.

The chain combines TRBV5-1 with TRBJ2-2; D not certain. The V gene's germline CDR1 is SGHRS and CDR2 YFSETQ. This CDR3 has 14 amino acids. Trimming cost V 2 bases and J 7 bases, with 12 bases left between them. The CDR3, as DNA: TGCGCCAGCAGCTTCCAGTCCGGTGGCGGGGAGCTGTTTTTT. The encoded protein is CASSFQSGGGELFF.